These 17 T cell receptor beta chains came from one sample sequenced in a study of shared clonotypes between healthy human individuals. Naive CD8 cells, CD45RO-negative and positively selected for CCR7, excluded terminally differentiated effector memory CD45RA+ cells. Assay used: immunoSEQ multiplex PCR; TCRdb lists only in-frame clones, some missing. The data show roughly 1,800,000 clones, about 95% seen once. The source material was naive CD8+ T cells sorted from blood. The origin of the receptors is a man in his late teens or twenties in good health.

Worth noting for this clone: Different DNA sequences within this sample yield the same CDR3. The genes are TRBV19 and TRBJ2-7; a weak D match, TRBD1 (5 bases). Deletions cut 2 bases from V and 3 bases from J, with 11 bases between. The CDR3 consists of 14 residues. Germline CDR1 reads LNHDA; CDR2 reads SQIVND (reference sequence). The CDR3 here is CASSIRQGLYEQYF. For the CDR3, the DNA is TGTGCCAGTAGTATAAGGCAGGGCCTCTACGAGCAGTACTTC.

This clone was picked up a small number of times. The CDR3 region is CASSESPVYGYTF. DNA of the CDR3: TGCGCCAGCAGTGAGTCGCCTGTCTATGGCTACACCTTC. The rearrangement joins TRBV10-1 to TRBJ1-2; D unclear. The V and J ends lost 0 bases and 4 bases respectively, with 6 bases between them. The CDR3 runs to 13 residues. Germline loops: CDR1 WNHNN, CDR2 SYGVQD (reference sequence).

This clone was counted between two and nine times. The chain employs TRBV7-6 and TRBJ1-1, with a weak D call TRBD1 (5 bases). Trimming removed 0 bases from V and 4 bases from J, with 18 bases in between. CDR1 and CDR2 from the germline V gene are SGHVS and FNYEAQ. This CDR3 is built from 17 residues. CDR3 DNA: TGTGCCAGCAGCTTAGCCGAGGGCTTATGGGGGGGCACTGAAGCTTTCTTT. Residues: CASSLAEGLWGGTEAFF.

Of note for this clone: Other DNA variants within this sample encode the same CDR3. This chain joins TRBV30 and TRBJ2-7; the D gene could be TRBD1 or TRBD2 (5 bases each). Germline-derived CDR1 and CDR2 are GTSNPN and SVGIG (reference sequence). This CDR3 spans 13 amino acids. The V and J ends lost 4 bases and 0 bases respectively, with 10 bases between them. The CDR3 here is CAWTAGSSYEQYF. The CDR3 region has the DNA TGTGCCTGGACGGCAGGGAGCTCCTACGAGCAGTACTTC.

Points on this clone: One end of the junction fails to match germline, which may point to a read error. J is TRBJ2-1 and V is TRBV7-7; D gene unclear. The CDR3 runs to 16 residues. Germline V gene lookup returns CDR1 SSHAT and CDR2 FNYEAQ (reference sequence). The CDR3 bases are TGTGCTAGCAGCTTGTGGCGGAAGAGCTCCTACAATGAGCAGTTCTTC. It codes for CASSLWRKSSYNEQFF.

The chain links TRBV10-3 to TRBJ2-2; tentatively, D is TRBD2 (5 bases). Trimming pared 5 bases from V and 4 bases from J, leaving 8 bases between. This CDR3 spans 13 amino acids. CDR1 ENHRY and CDR2 SYGVKD come from the germline V gene. The CDR3 loop reads CAISSGSTGELFF. DNA for the CDR3: TGTGCCATCAGTAGCGGTTCCACCGGGGAGCTGTTTTTT.

The chain joins TRBV19 to TRBJ2-2; 8 nucleotides line up with TRBD2. The V gene end was trimmed by 3 bases and the J gene end by 6 bases; junction bases not matched to a gene: 18. This CDR3 has 19 amino acids. The V gene's germline CDR1 is LNHDA and CDR2 SQIVND (reference sequence). CDR3 bases: TGTGCCAGTAGTATTCGCCCGGGACTAGTCCACGAAAGGGCCGGGGAGCTGTTTTTT. Its protein is CASSIRPGLVHERAGELFF. The complete variable domain, with remaining parts taken from reference TRBV19 and TRBJ2-2, reads DGGITQSPKYLFRKEGQNVTLSCEQNLNHDAMYWYRQDPGQGLRLIYYSQIVNDFQKGDIAEGYSVSREKKESFPLTVTSAQKNPTAFYLCASSIRPGLVHERAGELFFGEGSRLTVL.

This chain uses TRBV15 with TRBJ1-1; D is unclear. The CDR3 consists of 14 residues. Germline CDR1 LNHNV, CDR2 YYDKDF (reference sequence). Trimming removed 6 bases at V and 1 base at J, with 12 bases between. CDR3 sequence (DNA): TGTGCCACCAGAAGCGCCGGGGAGAACACTGAAGCTTTCTTT. Its protein product is CATRSAGENTEAFF.

The chain joins TRBV7-9 to TRBJ1-5; D gene uncertain. Germline CDR1 reads SEHNR; CDR2 reads FQNEAQ (reference sequence). CDR3 length equals 13 residues. V was shortened by 3 bases and J by 6 bases, with 9 bases between the two germline ends. The CDR3 nucleotides are TGTGCCAGCAGCTTTGGGTTAAGTCAGCCCCAGCATTTT. This encodes CASSFGLSQPQHF.

The V call is TRBV30, the J call TRBJ2-5, with no clear D. Germline values: CDR1 GTSNPN, CDR2 SVGIG (reference sequence). The CDR3 totals 14 residues. Trimming removed 3 bases at V and 1 base at J, with 12 bases between. CDR3: CAWSLAERQETQYF. CDR3 DNA sequence: TGTGCCTGGAGCTTGGCGGAGCGCCAAGAGACCCAGTACTTC.

The chain recombines TRBV27 with TRBJ2-2, with D perhaps matching TRBD1 (5 bases). This CDR3 comprises 16 residues. V was pared by 0 bases and J by 5 bases, with 13 bases between. Germline V gives CDR1 MNHEY, CDR2 SMNVEV (reference sequence). CDR3 bases: TGTGCCAGCAGTTTATCGATAGGGGTACGGACCGGGGAGCTGTTTTTT. This codes for CASSLSIGVRTGELFF.

The genes are TRBV7-9 and TRBJ2-1, with D tentatively TRBD2 (6 bases). Germline V lookup: CDR1 SEHNR, CDR2 FQNEAQ (reference sequence). V was trimmed by 5 bases and J by 6 bases, leaving 11 bases between them. This CDR3 has 13 amino acids. CDR3 nucleotides: TGTGCCAGCAGCGGGACTCAATCCAATGAGCAGTTCTTC. Protein product: CASSGTQSNEQFF.

The chain recombines TRBV2 with TRBJ2-2; D is possibly TRBD1 (7 bases). V was cut by 7 bases and J by 0 bases, with 15 bases left in between. Germline V gene sequence: CDR1 SNHLY, CDR2 FYNNEI. CDR3 length: 16 amino acids. The CDR3 nucleotides are TGTGCCAGCACCGAGGGGGCTAGCGCGAACACCGGGGAGCTGTTTTTT. This gives the protein CASTEGASANTGELFF.

The chain has TRBV29-1 and TRBJ2-1, with 15 nucleotides matching TRBD2. This CDR3 has 17 residues. V lost 6 bases to trimming and J lost 4 bases; unmatched junction nucleotides: 10. Germline assignment: CDR1 SQVTM and CDR2 ANQGSEA. The CDR3 protein is CSVSGLAGGLHYNEQFF. CDR3 DNA sequence: TGCAGCGTCAGCGGACTAGCGGGAGGGCTTCATTACAATGAGCAGTTCTTC.

About this clone itself: The same CDR3 also results from other DNA sequences found in this sample. This chain connects TRBV6-5 to TRBJ2-7; D possibly corresponds to TRBD2 (6 bases). The germline V gene encodes CDR1 MNHEY and CDR2 SVGAGI. CDR3 length: 13 amino acids. Trimming took off 6 bases at V and 3 bases at J, with 12 bases between the two ends. For the CDR3, the DNA is TGTGCCAGCAGCCCCGGGACTTACTACGAGCAGTACTTC. Protein sequence: CASSPGTYYEQYF.

The chain links TRBV4-3 to TRBJ2-1, with 10 nucleotides matching TRBD2. With 3 bases clipped from V and 5 bases from J, the junction kept 7 bases outside the gene matches. The CDR3 has 16 residues. CDR1 and CDR2 (germline): LGHNA, YSLEER. The CDR3: CASSHRAGGPHNEQFF. The CDR3 bases are TGCGCCAGCAGCCACCGAGCGGGAGGGCCCCACAATGAGCAGTTCTTC.

The chain uses TRBV2 and TRBJ2-2, with D uncertain. Trimming took off 7 bases at V and 4 bases at J, with 7 bases between the two ends. Germline-derived CDR1 and CDR2 are SNHLY and FYNNEI. The CDR3 totals 12 residues. CDR3 amino acids: CASTPGTGELFF. The CDR3 DNA sequence: TGTGCCAGCACCCCCGGCACCGGGGAGCTGTTTTTT.